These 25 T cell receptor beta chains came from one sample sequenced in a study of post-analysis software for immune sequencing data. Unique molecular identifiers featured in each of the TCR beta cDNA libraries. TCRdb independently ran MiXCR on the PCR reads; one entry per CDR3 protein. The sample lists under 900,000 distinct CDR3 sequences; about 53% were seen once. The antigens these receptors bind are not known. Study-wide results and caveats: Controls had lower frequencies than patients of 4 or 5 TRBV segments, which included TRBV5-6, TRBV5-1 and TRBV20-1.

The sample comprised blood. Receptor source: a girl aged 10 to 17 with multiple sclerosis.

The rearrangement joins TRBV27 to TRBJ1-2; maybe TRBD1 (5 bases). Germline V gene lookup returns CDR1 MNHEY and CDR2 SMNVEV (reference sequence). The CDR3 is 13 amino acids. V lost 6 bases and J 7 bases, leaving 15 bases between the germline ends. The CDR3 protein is CASSLTRGAGYTF. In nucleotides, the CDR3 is TGTGCCAGCAGCCTTACAAGGGGTGCTGGCTACACCTTC.

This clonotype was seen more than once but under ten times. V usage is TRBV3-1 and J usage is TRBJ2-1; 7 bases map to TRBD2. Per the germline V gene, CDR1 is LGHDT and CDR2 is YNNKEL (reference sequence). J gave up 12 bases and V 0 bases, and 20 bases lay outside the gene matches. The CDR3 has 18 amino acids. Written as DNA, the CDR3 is TGTGCCAGCAGCCAAGATTTGGGGGGAGGGCCGGGTTGGTTTGGGCAGTTCTTC. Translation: CASSQDLGGGPGWFGQFF.

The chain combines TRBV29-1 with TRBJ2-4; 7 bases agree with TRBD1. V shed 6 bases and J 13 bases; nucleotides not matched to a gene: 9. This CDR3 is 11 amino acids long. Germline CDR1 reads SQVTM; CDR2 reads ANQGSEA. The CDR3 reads CSVITGVEQYF. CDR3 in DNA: TGCAGCGTGATTACAGGGGTTGAGCAGTACTTC.

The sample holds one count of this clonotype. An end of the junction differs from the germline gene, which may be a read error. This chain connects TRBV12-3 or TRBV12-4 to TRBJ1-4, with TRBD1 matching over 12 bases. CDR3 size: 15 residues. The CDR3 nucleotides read TGTGCCAGCACCCTGGGACAGGGGGCTAATGAAAAACGGTTTTTT. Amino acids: CASTLGQGANEKRFF.

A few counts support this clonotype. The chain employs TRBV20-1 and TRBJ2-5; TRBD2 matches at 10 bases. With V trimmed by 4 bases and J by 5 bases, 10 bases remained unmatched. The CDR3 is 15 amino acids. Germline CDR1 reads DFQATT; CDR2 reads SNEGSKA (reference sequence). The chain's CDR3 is CSAKLSSGSGETQYF. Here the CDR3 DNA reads TGCAGTGCTAAGCTCTCTAGCGGGAGTGGGGAGACCCAGTACTTC.

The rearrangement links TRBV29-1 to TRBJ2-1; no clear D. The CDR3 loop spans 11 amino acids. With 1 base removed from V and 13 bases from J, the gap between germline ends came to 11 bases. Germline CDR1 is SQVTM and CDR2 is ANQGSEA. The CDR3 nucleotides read TGCAGCGTTGAAGTTGAGGTTGTTCAGTTCTTC. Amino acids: CSVEVEVVQFF.

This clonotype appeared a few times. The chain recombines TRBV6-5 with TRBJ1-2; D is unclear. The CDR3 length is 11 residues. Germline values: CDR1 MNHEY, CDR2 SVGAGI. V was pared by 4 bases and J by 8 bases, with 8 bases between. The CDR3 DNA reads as TGTGCCAGCAGTTCGGCGGGAGGCTACACCTTC. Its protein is CASSSAGGYTF.

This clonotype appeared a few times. CDR3 DNA: TGTGCCAGCAGCCAAGAAGGACAGGTTTCCTACGAGCAGTACTTC. Translated: CASSQEGQVSYEQYF. V usage is TRBV3-1 and J usage is TRBJ2-7, with 7 bases matching TRBD1. Germline V gives CDR1 LGHDT, CDR2 YNNKEL (reference sequence). Germline trimming cut 0 bases from V and 1 base from J; bases unmatched to any gene: 3. The CDR3 contains 15 residues.

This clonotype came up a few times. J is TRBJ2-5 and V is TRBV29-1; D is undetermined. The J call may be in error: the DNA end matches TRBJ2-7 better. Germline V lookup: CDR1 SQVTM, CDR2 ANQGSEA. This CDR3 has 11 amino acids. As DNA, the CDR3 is TGCAGCGTCCCATGGGCCCACGAGCAGTACTTC. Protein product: CSVPWAHEQYF.

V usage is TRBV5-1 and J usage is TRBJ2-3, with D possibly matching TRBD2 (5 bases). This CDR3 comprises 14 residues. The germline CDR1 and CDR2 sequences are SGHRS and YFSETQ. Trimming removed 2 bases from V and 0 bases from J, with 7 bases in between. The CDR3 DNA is TGCGCCAGCAGCTTCGCGGGTAGCACAGATACGCAGTATTTT. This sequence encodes CASSFAGSTDTQYF. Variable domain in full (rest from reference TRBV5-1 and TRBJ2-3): KAGVTQTPRYLIKTRGQQVTLSCSPISGHRSVSWYQQTPGQGLQFLFEYFSETQRNKGNFPGRFSGRQFSNSRSEMNVSTLELGDSALYLCASSFAGSTDTQYFGPGTRLTVL.

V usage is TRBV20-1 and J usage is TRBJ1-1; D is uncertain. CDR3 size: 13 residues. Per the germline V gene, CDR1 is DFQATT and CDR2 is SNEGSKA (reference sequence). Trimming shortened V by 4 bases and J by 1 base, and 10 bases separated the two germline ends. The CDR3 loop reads CSATGPANTEAFF. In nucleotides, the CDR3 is TGCAGTGCTACCGGGCCTGCGAACACTGAAGCTTTCTTT.

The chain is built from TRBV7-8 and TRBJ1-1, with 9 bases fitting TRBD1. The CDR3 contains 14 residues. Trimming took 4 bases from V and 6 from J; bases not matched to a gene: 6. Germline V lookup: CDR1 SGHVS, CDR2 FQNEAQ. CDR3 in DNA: TGTGCCAGCAGCTGGGACAGGGACGTCGCTGAAGCTTTCTTT. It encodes CASSWDRDVAEAFF. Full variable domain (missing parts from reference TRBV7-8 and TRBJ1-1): GAGVSQSPRYKVAKRGQDVALRCDPISGHVSLFWYQQALGQGPEFLTYFQNEAQLDKSGLPSDRFFAERPEGSVSTLKIQRTQQEDSAVYLCASSWDRDVAEAFFGQGTRLTVV.

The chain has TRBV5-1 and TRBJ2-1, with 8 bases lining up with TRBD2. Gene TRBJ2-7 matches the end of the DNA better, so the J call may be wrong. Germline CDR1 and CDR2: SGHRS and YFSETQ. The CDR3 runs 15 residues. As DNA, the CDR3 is TGCGCCAGCAGCTTTCGAGCGGGAGAGGGCTACGAGCAGTACTTC. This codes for CASSFRAGEGYEQYF.

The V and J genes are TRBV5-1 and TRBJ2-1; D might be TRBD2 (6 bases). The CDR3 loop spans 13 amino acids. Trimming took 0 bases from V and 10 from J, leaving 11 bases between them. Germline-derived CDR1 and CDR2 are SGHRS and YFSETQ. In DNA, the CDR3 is TGCGCCAGCAGCTTGGCGACGGGGGTCGAGCAGTTCTTC. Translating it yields CASSLATGVEQFF.

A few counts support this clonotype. As DNA, the CDR3 is TGCAGCGTTGACCCTGGGCGCACAGATACGCAGTATTTT. It is translated as CSVDPGRTDTQYF. The chain is built from TRBV29-1 and TRBJ2-3; D not certain. Trimming took 3 bases from V and 1 from J, leaving 8 bases between them. CDR3 length: 13 residues. From germline, CDR1 is SQVTM and CDR2 ANQGSEA.

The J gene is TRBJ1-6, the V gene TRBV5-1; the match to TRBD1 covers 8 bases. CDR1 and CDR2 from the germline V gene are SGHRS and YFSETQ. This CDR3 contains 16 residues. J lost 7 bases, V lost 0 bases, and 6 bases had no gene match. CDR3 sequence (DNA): TGCGCCAGCAGCTTGGTGGGGGGACAGGAGAATTCACCCCTCCACTTT. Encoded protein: CASSLVGGQENSPLHF. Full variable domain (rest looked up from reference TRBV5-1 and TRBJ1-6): KAGVTQTPRYLIKTRGQQVTLSCSPISGHRSVSWYQQTPGQGLQFLFEYFSETQRNKGNFPGRFSGRQFSNSRSEMNVSTLELGDSALYLCASSLVGGQENSPLHFGNGTRLTVT.

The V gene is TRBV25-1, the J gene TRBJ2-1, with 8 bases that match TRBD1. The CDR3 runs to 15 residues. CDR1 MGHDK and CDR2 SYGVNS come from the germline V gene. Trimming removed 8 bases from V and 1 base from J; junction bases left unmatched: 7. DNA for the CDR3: TGTGCCAGCCAAAAGGGGACAGGATCCTACAATGAGCAGTTCTTC. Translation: CASQKGTGSYNEQFF.

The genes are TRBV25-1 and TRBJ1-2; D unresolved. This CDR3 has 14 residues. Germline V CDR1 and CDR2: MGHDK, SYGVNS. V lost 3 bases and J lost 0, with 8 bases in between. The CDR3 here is CASSDWGANYGYTF. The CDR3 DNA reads TGTGCCAGCAGTGATTGGGGAGCTAACTATGGCTACACCTTC.

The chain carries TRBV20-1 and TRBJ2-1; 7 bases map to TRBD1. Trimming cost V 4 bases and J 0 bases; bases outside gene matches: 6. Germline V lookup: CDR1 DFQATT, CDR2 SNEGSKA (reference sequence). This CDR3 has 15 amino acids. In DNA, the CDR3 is TGCAGTGCTACAACCGACAGGGACTCCTACAATGAGCAGTTCTTC. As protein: CSATTDRDSYNEQFF.

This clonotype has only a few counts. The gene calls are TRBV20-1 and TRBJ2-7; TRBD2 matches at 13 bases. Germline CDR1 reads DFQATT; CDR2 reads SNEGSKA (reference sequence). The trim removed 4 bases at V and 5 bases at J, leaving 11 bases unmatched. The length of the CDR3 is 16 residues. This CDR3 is CSAKPWGLAGSHEQYF. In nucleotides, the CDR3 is TGCAGTGCTAAACCCTGGGGACTAGCGGGGTCCCACGAGCAGTACTTC.

CDR3 protein: CASRRMMGSQPQHF. In DNA, the CDR3 is TGTGCCAGTAGGCGCATGATGGGCAGTCAGCCCCAGCATTTT. The chain recombines TRBV19 with TRBJ1-5; D unresolved. The CDR3 is 14 residues long. Between the trimmed V and J ends, which lost 6 bases and 6 bases, there was a span of 15 bases. The V gene's germline CDR1 is LNHDA and CDR2 SQIVND (reference sequence).

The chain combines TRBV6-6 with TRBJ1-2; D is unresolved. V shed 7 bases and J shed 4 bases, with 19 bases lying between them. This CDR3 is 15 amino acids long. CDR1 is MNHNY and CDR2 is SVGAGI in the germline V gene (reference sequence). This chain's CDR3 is CASTPGEGGFYGYTF. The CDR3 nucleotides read TGTGCCAGCACGCCGGGAGAGGGCGGGTTCTATGGCTACACCTTC.

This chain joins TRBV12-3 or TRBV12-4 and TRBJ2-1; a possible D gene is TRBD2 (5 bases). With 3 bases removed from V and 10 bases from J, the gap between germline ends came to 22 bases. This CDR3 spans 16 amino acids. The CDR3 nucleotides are TGTGCCAGCAGTTTTAGGTTAGGGCTGCACCCGGGAGAGCAGTTCTTC. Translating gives CASSFRLGLHPGEQFF.

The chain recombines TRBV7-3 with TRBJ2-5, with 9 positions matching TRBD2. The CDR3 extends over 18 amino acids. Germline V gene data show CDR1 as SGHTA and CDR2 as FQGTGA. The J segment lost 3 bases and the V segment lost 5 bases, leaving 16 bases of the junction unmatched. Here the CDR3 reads CASSPRIAGVEGEETQYF. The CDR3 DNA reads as TGTGCCAGCAGCCCCCGTATAGCGGGAGTTGAGGGTGAAGAGACCCAGTACTTC.

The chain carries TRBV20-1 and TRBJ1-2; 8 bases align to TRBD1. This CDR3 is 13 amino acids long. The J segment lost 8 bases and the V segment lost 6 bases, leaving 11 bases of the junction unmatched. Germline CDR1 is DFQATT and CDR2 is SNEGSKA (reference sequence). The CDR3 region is CSAPDRAWSGYTF. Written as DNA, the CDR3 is TGCAGTGCCCCGGACAGGGCCTGGTCCGGCTACACCTTC.